This T cell receptor (beta chain) is from a study of blood T cell repertoires in COVID-19. Produced via immunoSEQ multiplex PCR; TCRdb's table is partial and in-frame only. The data contain fewer than 400,000 clones, approximately 83% of them singletons. V gave up 4 bases and J gave up 7 bases, with 11 bases separating them. Germline CDR1 and CDR2: SGHRS and YFSETQ. CDR3 length: 12 amino acids. V usage is TRBV5-1 and J usage is TRBJ1-2; D unclear. Material: PBMCs or T cells enriched from blood (not recorded which). The sequence came from a man aged 30 to 39 who had recovered from COVID-19. For the CDR3, the DNA is TGCGCCAGCAGCCCCGAACGGTTTGGCTACACCTTC. This codes for CASSPERFGYTF.